The TCR beta chain described here comes from a study of cytomegalovirus exposure and HLA in healthy donors. Points from the study as a whole: Earlier analysis looked at TCR beta V segments, and most were productive about 90% or about 30% of the time.

Notes on this clone: Its antigen is still unknown.

PCR involved 60 Vbeta and 13 Jbeta primers. In the authors' workflow: Per a later analysis, the number of unique TCR beta chains was about 78 million, of which roughly 10 million were shared. The method was immunoSEQ multiplex PCR; TCRdb's version includes in-frame clones alone and lacks a portion of them. That table supplies the V and J calls and clone size; D and trimming were determined from the DNA. The table has under 150,000 clones, about four fifths seen once; the top ten hold 0.85% to 1.4%. CDR1 is SGHTA and CDR2 is FQGNSA in the germline V gene. The CDR3 sequence is 16 residues long. The V gene end was trimmed by 4 bases and the J gene end by 2 bases; junction bases not matched to a gene: 3.

This TCR came from a male donor in good health and CMV-seronegative. Sequencing was performed on PBMCs. The V call is TRBV7-2, the J call TRBJ2-3; 13 bases map to TRBD2. The CDR3 DNA reads TGTGCCAGCAGCTCGGGACTAGCGGGGAACACAGATACGCAGTATTTT. Protein sequence: CASSSGLAGNTDTQYF.